The next 7 T cell receptor beta chains were all read from a single sample in a study of OX40 agonist ivuxolimab in advanced cancers. Here immunoSEQ multiplex PCR was the method, and the copy in TCRdb shows in-frame clones only, minus some. The table includes roughly 43,000 clones, about 79% detected once. The source was CD4+ or CD8+ T cells sorted from blood, collected in a trial of the OX40 agonist ivuxolimab. These TCRs come from an adult with an advanced solid tumor such as melanoma, head and neck, liver or kidney cancer.

This clone was recorded only once. Its ends do not fully match the called genes, so a read error is possible. Different DNA sequences within this sample yield the same CDR3. J is TRBJ1-2 and V is TRBV30; a weak D match, TRBD1 (5 bases). Per the germline V gene, CDR1 is GTSNPN and CDR2 is SVGIG (reference sequence). The CDR3 covers 18 residues. The CDR3 loop is CAWSELKGAPRALYGYTF. CDR3 sequence (DNA): TGTGCCTGGAGCGAATTAAAAGGGGCACCGCGAGCTCTCTATGGTTACACCTTC.

The V call is TRBV6-1, the J call TRBJ1-1; D uncertain. CDR1 is MNHNS, CDR2 SASEGT, per germline. Trimming shortened V by 8 bases and J by 1 base, and 11 bases separated the two germline ends. This CDR3 is 13 amino acids long. The CDR3 nucleotides read TGTGCCAGCTCCCAGGCCTGGAACACTGAAGCTTTCTTT. This sequence encodes CASSQAWNTEAFF.

The DNA of the CDR3 is TGTGCCAGCAGCTTACTAGCGGGGGTTTTGGAGACCCAGTACTTC. Its translation is CASSLLAGVLETQYF. The chain carries TRBV7-2 and TRBJ2-5, with 10 nucleotides matching TRBD2. The CDR3 consists of 15 residues. CDR1 is SGHTA, CDR2 FQGNSA, per germline. The trim removed 2 bases at V and 5 bases at J, leaving 5 bases unmatched.

This clone appeared a single time. The chain recombines TRBV19 with TRBJ1-1; weak D call: TRBD1 (6 bases). The V end was cut by 0 bases, the J end by 2 bases, with 10 bases between. The CDR3 totals 15 residues. CDR1 and CDR2 from the germline V gene are LNHDA and SQIVND (reference sequence). CDR3 residues: CASSIDPRGNTEAFF. The CDR3, as DNA: TGTGCCAGTAGTATAGACCCCAGGGGTAACACTGAAGCTTTCTTT.

J is TRBJ1-1 and V is TRBV7-6; D ambiguous. The V gene's germline CDR1 is SGHVS and CDR2 FNYEAQ. V lost 5 bases and J 7 bases, leaving 14 bases between the germline ends. CDR3 length: 13 amino acids. The CDR3 sequence is CASSPGNSREAFF. The CDR3 DNA reads TGTGCCAGCAGCCCCGGAAACTCCCGTGAAGCTTTCTTT.

The sample holds a few counts of this clone. V usage is TRBV5-1 and J usage is TRBJ2-5, with 10 bases that match TRBD2. CDR3 size: 17 residues. Germline assignment: CDR1 SGHRS and CDR2 YFSETQ. V gave up 0 bases and J gave up 5 bases; unmatched junction bases: 10. CDR3 bases: TGCGCCAGCAGCTTGGGCGTCCTAGCGGGGGCCCGGGAGACCCAGTACTTC. Amino acids: CASSLGVLAGARETQYF.

The CDR3 DNA sequence: TGTGCCAGCAGCGTAAGTTTCGGGGAGACAGATACGCAGTATTTT. Its translation: CASSVSFGETDTQYF. The chain couples TRBV9 to TRBJ2-3; D perhaps matches TRBD2 (5 bases). This CDR3 region has 15 residues. The germline V gene has CDR1 SGDLS and CDR2 YYNGEE. With 1 base removed from V and 3 bases from J, the gap between germline ends came to 12 bases.